This T cell receptor beta chain appears in the sequencing data of a study of chemoradiotherapy in HPV16-positive cancers. This clone was observed once. The repertoire was sequenced with immunoSEQ multiplex PCR; TCRdb's copy has only in-frame clones and lacks some. The repertoire includes some 6,600 clones, over 70% of them detected once, and under 9% sits in the top ten. This CDR3 is built from 15 residues. CDR1 and CDR2 from the germline V gene are SQVTM and ANQGSEA. With 5 bases clipped from V and 0 bases from J, the junction kept 7 bases outside the gene matches. This sequence joins TRBV29-1 and TRBJ2-7, with 10 bases matching TRBD2. Sequenced here: tumor tissue, sampled from a patient who underwent chemoradiotherapy. This TCR came from a human donor with HPV-associated anogenital cancer. The DNA of the CDR3 is TGCAGCGTTCGGGGTCTAGCGGGGGACTCCTACGAGCAGTACTTC. It translates to CSVRGLAGDSYEQYF.